Shown below are 26 T cell receptor beta chains from a single sample sequenced in a study of cytomegalovirus exposure and HLA in healthy donors. This PCR relied on a set of 60 Vbeta primers and 13 Jbeta primers. Assay used: immunoSEQ multiplex PCR; TCRdb lists only in-frame clones, some missing. The repertoire includes some 150,000 clones, approximately 59% of them detected once, and around 2.9% sits in the top ten. Sequenced material: PBMCs. The source of these receptors is a man aged 35-49 years in good health and CMV-seronegative.

J is TRBJ2-1 and V is TRBV7-2; TRBD2 matches 10 bases. With V trimmed by 5 bases and J by 7 bases, 5 bases remained unmatched. Germline CDR1 and CDR2: SGHTA and FQGNSA. The CDR3 has 14 residues. CDR3 amino acids: CASSPSSGRNEQFF. In DNA form, the CDR3 reads TGTGCCAGCAGCCCCTCTAGCGGGAGAAATGAGCAGTTCTTC.

The chain links TRBV30 to TRBJ1-2; 7 nucleotides agree with TRBD1. Germline CDR1 GTSNPN, CDR2 SVGIG (reference sequence). V dropped 1 base and J dropped 6; count of bases not matched to a gene: 8. CDR3 size: 14 residues. The CDR3 region has the DNA TGTGCCTGGAGTGAGAACAGGGGAATAGATGGCTACACCTTC. This gives the protein CAWSENRGIDGYTF.

This sequence joins TRBV7-3 and TRBJ2-5; D is unresolved. The V and J ends lost 2 bases and 3 bases respectively, with 7 bases between them. This CDR3 has 13 amino acids. Germline V gene sequence: CDR1 SGHTA, CDR2 FQGTGA. The CDR3 here is CASSLVFKETQYF. CDR3 in DNA: TGTGCCAGCAGCTTAGTGTTCAAAGAGACCCAGTACTTC.

This clone was recorded a few times. The rearrangement uses TRBV5-4 and TRBJ2-7; tentatively, D is TRBD1 (6 bases). The CDR3 has 14 amino acids. CDR1 and CDR2 (germline): SGHNT, YYREEE (reference sequence). With 2 bases removed from V and 2 bases from J, the gap between germline ends came to 11 bases. The CDR3 reads CASSFTGRTYEQYF. CDR3 DNA: TGTGCCAGCAGCTTTACAGGGCGTACCTACGAGCAGTACTTC. Together with reference TRBV5-4 and TRBJ2-7, the CDR3 gives the full variable domain: ETGVTQSPTHLIKTRGQQVTLRCSSQSGHNTVSWYQQALGQGPQFIFQYYREEENGRGNFPPRFSGLQFPNYSSELNVNALELDDSALYLCASSFTGRTYEQYFGPGTRLTVT.

CDR3 coding DNA: TGTGCCTGTCCATCGTTCGGGAGTGACTCAGATACGCAGTATTTT. This sequence encodes CACPSFGSDSDTQYF. The rearrangement uses TRBV30 and TRBJ2-3; a possible D gene is TRBD2 (6 bases). The CDR3 totals 15 residues. Per germline, CDR1 GTSNPN and CDR2 SVGIG (reference sequence). Trimming removed 6 bases from V and 4 bases from J, with 20 bases in between.

This clone has a handful of counts. The chain combines TRBV29-1 with TRBJ2-1, with 9 bases aligning to TRBD1. Germline CDR1 reads SQVTM; CDR2 reads ANQGSEA. This CDR3 is built from 13 residues. In nucleotides, the CDR3 is TGCGCGGCGACAGGGGGACCCTACAATGAGCAGTTCTTC. This encodes CAATGGPYNEQFF.

V is TRBV2 and J is TRBJ2-6; D unclear. The V end was cut by 4 bases, the J end by 0 bases, with 7 bases between. Germline CDR1 and CDR2: SNHLY and FYNNEI. The CDR3 has 15 residues. CDR3 region: CASSVILSGANVLTF. In DNA form, the CDR3 reads TGTGCCAGCAGTGTTATACTCTCTGGGGCCAACGTCCTGACTTTC.

CDR3 sequence (DNA): TGTGCCAGCAGTTTAAGGAGGACAGGCGACTATAATTCACCCCTCCACTTT. Protein product: CASSLRRTGDYNSPLHF. This sequence joins TRBV27 and TRBJ1-6, with 7 bases aligning to TRBD1. CDR3 length: 17 residues. Germline V CDR1 and CDR2: MNHEY, SMNVEV (reference sequence). V dropped 2 bases and J dropped 3; count of bases not matched to a gene: 7.

This chain joins TRBV5-1 and TRBJ1-3; perhaps TRBD1 as D (5 bases). V lost 6 bases, J lost 0 bases, and 13 bases lay in between. Per the germline V gene, CDR1 is SGHRS and CDR2 is YFSETQ. This CDR3 is built from 15 residues. The chain's CDR3 is CASNPGDSSGNTIYF. CDR3 in DNA: TGCGCCAGCAACCCGGGGGATAGCTCTGGAAACACCATATATTTT.

This chain connects TRBV15 to TRBJ1-5; TRBD1 aligns across 7 bases. Germline trimming cut 0 bases from V and 7 bases from J; bases unmatched to any gene: 6. CDR1 is LNHNV, CDR2 YYDKDF, per germline (reference sequence). The CDR3 consists of 15 residues. The CDR3 DNA reads as TGTGCCACCAGCAGAGATCAGGGGGTCGTGCAGCCCCAGCATTTT. Protein sequence: CATSRDQGVVQPQHF.

V gene TRBV11-1 combines with J gene TRBJ2-3; maybe TRBD1 (6 bases). Trimming removed 4 bases at V and 5 bases at J, with 13 bases between. The CDR3 has 14 amino acids. Looked up from germline, CDR1 is SGHAT and CDR2 is FQDESV (reference sequence). CDR3 DNA: TGTGCCAGCAGCTCAGCCAGGGGTAGAGATACGCAGTATTTT. Amino acids: CASSSARGRDTQYF.

The chain carries TRBV7-9 and TRBJ2-7, with a weak D call TRBD2 (5 bases). The V gene lost 1 base and the J gene lost 0 bases, with 7 bases spanning the gap. The CDR3 loop spans 14 amino acids. Germline loops: CDR1 SEHNR, CDR2 FQNEAQ (reference sequence). CDR3 in amino acids: CASSLGAASYEQYF. The CDR3 nucleotides read TGTGCCAGCAGCTTAGGAGCGGCCTCCTACGAGCAGTACTTC.

DNA for the CDR3: TGCGCCAGCAGCTTGGCTAGCGGGAGAGCCGGGGAGCTGTTTTTT. Translation gives CASSLASGRAGELFF. The J gene is TRBJ2-2, the V gene TRBV5-1, with TRBD2 identical over 10 bases. V lost 0 bases to trimming and J lost 6 bases; unmatched junction nucleotides: 2. Germline V gene lookup returns CDR1 SGHRS and CDR2 YFSETQ. CDR3 size: 15 residues.

The chain employs TRBV6-5 and TRBJ2-3; D is unresolved. The CDR3 contains 12 residues. Trimming removed 5 bases from V and 1 base from J, with 4 bases in between. Germline V lookup: CDR1 MNHEY, CDR2 SVGAGI. The CDR3 here is CASSRGTDTQYF. Written as DNA, the CDR3 is TGTGCCAGCAGTAGAGGCACAGATACGCAGTATTTT.

The gene calls are TRBV7-8 and TRBJ2-6; D gene ambiguous. The CDR3 runs to 15 residues. The V and J ends lost 2 bases and 0 bases respectively, with 5 bases between them. Germline CDR1 and CDR2: SGHVS and FQNEAQ. CDR3 DNA: TGTGCCAGCAGCTTAAGTAGCTCTGGGGCCAACGTCCTGACTTTC. It translates to CASSLSSSGANVLTF.

V is TRBV6-5 and J is TRBJ2-7; D remains unclear. V was shortened by 5 bases and J by 3 bases, with 11 bases between the two germline ends. The CDR3 is made up of 13 amino acids. Looked up from germline, CDR1 is MNHEY and CDR2 is SVGAGI. The CDR3 here is CASSEPPGYEQYF. The DNA of the CDR3 is TGTGCCAGCAGTGAACCCCCAGGCTACGAGCAGTACTTC.

This clone was observed a few times. This sequence joins TRBV15 and TRBJ2-7, with 9 nucleotides matching TRBD1. Germline CDR1 LNHNV, CDR2 YYDKDF (reference sequence). CDR3 length: 19 amino acids. Trimming at V came to 0 bases and at J to 2 bases, leaving 14 bases not matched to a gene. For the CDR3, the DNA is TGTGCCACCAGCAGAGATCCTCCAAAGGACAGGGGAGTAACCTACGAGCAGTACTTC. This codes for CATSRDPPKDRGVTYEQYF.

The rearrangement joins TRBV30 to TRBJ2-6; D is possibly TRBD1 (6 bases). With 5 bases removed from V and 0 bases from J, the gap between germline ends came to 14 bases. Germline CDR1 and CDR2: GTSNPN and SVGIG (reference sequence). The CDR3 has 16 amino acids. The CDR3 nucleotides are TGTGCCTGGGAGACAGGCCCGAGCTCTGGGGCCAACGTCCTGACTTTC. Amino acids: CAWETGPSSGANVLTF. The full variable domain, rest sourced from reference TRBV30 and TRBJ2-6, is SQTIHQWPATLVQPVGSPLSLECTVEGTSNPNLYWYRQAAGRGLQLLFYSVGIGQISSEVPQNLSASRPQDRQFILSSKKLLLSDSGFYLCAWETGPSSGANVLTFGAGSRLTVL.

The chain recombines TRBV19 with TRBJ1-2; 11 nucleotides match TRBD1. Germline V gives CDR1 LNHDA, CDR2 SQIVND (reference sequence). The CDR3 covers 14 residues. The V gene end was trimmed by 5 bases and the J gene end by 3 bases; junction bases not matched to a gene: 2. CDR3 DNA sequence: TGTGCCAGTAGTGTGGGACAGGGGGACTATGGCTACACCTTC. Translating it yields CASSVGQGDYGYTF.

This clone was counted between two and nine times. The chain recombines TRBV6-5 with TRBJ2-1; perhaps TRBD2 as D (5 bases). The CDR3 has 12 residues. Deletions cut 5 bases from V and 9 bases from J, with 11 bases between. CDR1 is MNHEY, CDR2 SVGAGI, per germline. The CDR3 sequence is CASSLPGSEQFF. The CDR3 region has the DNA TGTGCCAGCAGTCTCCCTGGGAGTGAGCAGTTCTTC.

The chain is built from TRBV30 and TRBJ1-1, with D possibly matching TRBD1 (6 bases). V shed 5 bases and J shed 3 bases, with 10 bases lying between them. CDR1 is GTSNPN, CDR2 SVGIG, per germline (reference sequence). The CDR3 extends over 12 amino acids. The CDR3 loop reads CAWQGRDTEAFF. CDR3 coding DNA: TGTGCCTGGCAGGGGCGGGACACTGAAGCTTTCTTT.

The V and J genes are TRBV5-1 and TRBJ2-3, with 7 positions matching TRBD2. Germline-derived CDR1 and CDR2 are SGHRS and YFSETQ. The CDR3 length is 16 residues. V trimming: 5 bases; J trimming: 0 bases; junction bases outside the gene matches: 9. In DNA, the CDR3 is TGCGCCAGCAGTCCCGGGGCAGCGGGGAGCACAGATACGCAGTATTTT. It is translated as CASSPGAAGSTDTQYF.

The chain uses TRBV27 and TRBJ2-7; 11 nucleotides align to TRBD2. Per germline, CDR1 MNHEY and CDR2 SMNVEV (reference sequence). This CDR3 contains 14 residues. J lost 4 bases, V lost 7 bases, and 6 bases had no gene match. The CDR3 nucleotides read TGTGCCAGCACCTCGCTAGCGGGAGGATACGAGCAGTACTTC. Its protein is CASTSLAGGYEQYF.

The chain is built from TRBV4-2 and TRBJ2-3; TRBD2 matches 7 bases. Germline V lookup: CDR1 LGHNA, CDR2 YNFKEQ. The CDR3 contains 14 residues. V lost 5 bases and J lost 1; bases outside the gene matches: 3. CDR3 amino acids: CASSGAGGTDTQYF. The CDR3 coding sequence is TGTGCCAGCAGCGGTGCGGGGGGCACAGATACGCAGTATTTT.

The chain has TRBV6-5 and TRBJ2-5; possibly TRBD2 for D (7 bases). CDR3 length: 16 residues. The ends were cut back, 0 bases at V and 3 bases at J, with 14 bases in the middle. Germline V gene lookup returns CDR1 MNHEY and CDR2 SVGAGI. The CDR3 protein is CASSYSAGAGKETQYF. The CDR3 DNA reads as TGTGCCAGCAGTTACTCTGCGGGGGCAGGAAAAGAGACCCAGTACTTC.

The chain links TRBV5-1 to TRBJ2-7; possible D gene TRBD1, 6 bases. The CDR3 runs to 18 residues. From germline, CDR1 is SGHRS and CDR2 YFSETQ. V was cut by 3 bases and J by 2 bases, with 24 bases left in between. This CDR3 reads CASSSPDSTLPFTYEQYF. The CDR3 bases are TGCGCCAGCAGCTCCCCGGACAGTACTCTTCCATTCACCTACGAGCAGTACTTC.